Each of the 27 T cell receptor beta chains below was sequenced from the same sample in a study of T-cell memory formation after mild COVID-19. TCRdb itself ran the 5' RACE reads through MiXCR, one entry per CDR3 protein. This sample yields about 410,000 distinct CDR3 sequences, of which 23% are seen a single time; around 13% belongs to the top ten. Material: PBMCs or a T cell subset sorted from them (not recorded which). Receptors originate from an adult woman who had mild COVID-19 (a few samples of this study predate the infection). Cell type and time point are not known.

The V gene is TRBV19, the J gene TRBJ1-4, with D perhaps matching TRBD1 (6 bases). This CDR3 has 13 residues. Germline lookup yields CDR1 LNHDA and CDR2 SQIVND (reference sequence). Trimming took off 7 bases at V and 8 bases at J, with 14 bases between the two ends. For the CDR3, the DNA is TGTGCCAGTACGGACAGAGCTTACGAAAAACTGTTTTTT. As protein: CASTDRAYEKLFF.

In this sample, this clonotype turned up a few times. V and J are TRBV6-6 and TRBJ2-7; 10 bases are shared with TRBD1. Unmatched junction bases numbered 18, after V lost 7 bases and J lost 9 bases. The CDR3 totals 16 residues. Germline V gives CDR1 MNHNY, CDR2 SVGAGI (reference sequence). The DNA of the CDR3 is TGTGCCAGCAAGCCACCTGGGGGACAGGGGAAAGTGTCGCAGTACTTC. It codes for CASKPPGGQGKVSQYF.

This clonotype showed up just a few times. The chain carries TRBV9 and TRBJ2-3; D is perhaps TRBD2 (6 bases). Germline V gene sequence: CDR1 SGDLS, CDR2 YYNGEE. V was pared by 0 bases and J by 1 base, with 12 bases between. The CDR3 is made up of 16 amino acids. CDR3 amino acids: CASSVGWGDRTDTQYF. DNA of the CDR3: TGTGCCAGCAGCGTAGGATGGGGGGATCGCACAGATACGCAGTATTTT.

DNA for the CDR3: TGTGCCAGCAGCTTAACCGCCCCCCCGGCGACGGATACGCAGTATTTT. This gives the protein CASSLTAPPATDTQYF. J is TRBJ2-3 and V is TRBV7-3; no firm D call. V lost 0 bases and J 6 bases, leaving 16 bases between the germline ends. This CDR3 is 16 amino acids long. Germline values: CDR1 SGHTA, CDR2 FQGTGA.

This clonotype was picked up a small number of times. This chain joins TRBV6-6 and TRBJ2-7; the D gene could be TRBD1 or TRBD2 (6 bases each). This CDR3 spans 15 amino acids. The V gene's germline CDR1 is MNHNY and CDR2 SVGAGI (reference sequence). Deletions cut 2 bases from V and 3 bases from J, with 14 bases between. DNA of the CDR3: TGTGCCAGCAGTTACGCCCCCGAGGGGGGCTACGAGCAGTACTTC. Amino acids: CASSYAPEGGYEQYF.

This chain links TRBV4-3 with TRBJ2-1; TRBD2 matches at 12 bases. The CDR3 runs 17 residues. Trimming took 0 bases from V and 6 from J; bases not matched to a gene: 6. Germline values: CDR1 LGHNA, CDR2 YSLEER. The CDR3 loop is CASSQDERLAGANEQFF. The CDR3 nucleotides read TGCGCCAGCAGCCAAGATGAGCGACTAGCGGGAGCCAATGAGCAGTTCTTC.

The CDR3 coding sequence is TGTGCCAGCTTTAGCGGGAGGGCCGCCGGCTCCTACAATGAGCAGTTCTTC. It is translated as CASFSGRAAGSYNEQFF. This chain connects TRBV27 to TRBJ2-1, with 11 bases aligning to TRBD2. V trimming: 8 bases; J trimming: 0 bases; junction bases outside the gene matches: 9. The CDR3 has 17 residues. From germline, CDR1 is MNHEY and CDR2 SMNVEV (reference sequence).

V usage is TRBV10-3 and J usage is TRBJ2-3; D might be TRBD1 or TRBD2, each matching 5 bases. Trimming took off 4 bases at V and 6 bases at J, with 11 bases between the two ends. This CDR3 spans 13 amino acids. CDR1 and CDR2 from the germline V gene are ENHRY and SYGVKD. CDR3 region: CAISGGIVDTQYF. The CDR3 coding sequence is TGTGCCATCAGTGGGGGGATCGTGGATACGCAGTATTTT.

This chain connects TRBV20-1 to TRBJ1-1, with 7 bases fitting TRBD1. V lost 3 bases, J lost 2 bases, and 6 bases stayed unmatched. Germline V CDR1 and CDR2: DFQATT, SNEGSKA (reference sequence). There are 14 residues in the CDR3. The CDR3 sequence: CSASGRGRNTEAFF. DNA of the CDR3: TGCAGTGCTAGCGGAAGGGGGCGTAACACTGAAGCTTTCTTT.

V gene TRBV12-3 or TRBV12-4 combines with J gene TRBJ2-2, with no clear D. Trimming pared 2 bases from V and 1 base from J, leaving 11 bases between. There are 16 residues in the CDR3. DNA for the CDR3: TGTGCCAGCAGTTTAAGTCGGCAGTTGAACACCGGGGAGCTGTTTTTT. Amino acids: CASSLSRQLNTGELFF.

CDR3 protein: CASSQDGTGRETQYF. The CDR3 bases are TGTGCCAGCAGCCAAGATGGGACAGGACGGGAGACCCAGTACTTC. The chain joins TRBV3-1 to TRBJ2-5; 8 bases map to TRBD1. Looked up from germline, CDR1 is LGHDT and CDR2 is YNNKEL (reference sequence). Trimming cost V 0 bases and J 5 bases; bases outside gene matches: 5. The CDR3 has 15 amino acids.

This clonotype was seen repeatedly, ten times or more. This rearrangement joins TRBV12-3 or TRBV12-4 to TRBJ2-1; 7 positions match TRBD2. The V segment lost 5 bases and the J segment 16 bases; nucleotides outside the gene matches: 11. The CDR3 spans 12 residues. The CDR3 DNA follows: TGTGCCAGCAGTCTAGACCTAGGGGAGGGATTCTTC. Encoded protein: CASSLDLGEGFF.

This chain uses TRBV5-1 with TRBJ1-2; 7 positions agree with TRBD1. Germline trimming cut 3 bases from V and 4 bases from J; bases unmatched to any gene: 6. This CDR3 comprises 14 residues. Germline V CDR1 and CDR2: SGHRS, YFSETQ. The CDR3 here is CASSSPGTAYGYTF. DNA of the CDR3: TGCGCCAGCAGCTCCCCCGGGACAGCCTATGGCTACACCTTC.

This clonotype was recorded a few times. The chain uses TRBV6-6 and TRBJ1-5; TRBD1 agrees at 7 bases. V lost 5 bases and J lost 1; bases outside the gene matches: 11. CDR3 size: 17 residues. The germline V gene has CDR1 MNHNY and CDR2 SVGAGI (reference sequence). CDR3 protein: CASSKNRGGGSNQPQHF. The DNA of the CDR3 is TGTGCCAGCAGTAAAAACAGGGGTGGGGGCAGCAATCAGCCCCAGCATTTT.

A few counts support this clonotype. The V and J genes are TRBV7-3 and TRBJ2-5, with 9 bases matching TRBD2. The CDR3 loop spans 15 amino acids. CDR1 is SGHTA, CDR2 FQGTGA, per germline. The junction had 5 bases not matched to a gene; V was cut back by 1 base and J by 5 bases. The CDR3 DNA reads as TGTGCCAGCAGCTTAAGCGGGAGGGTGTGGGAGACCCAGTACTTC. Amino acids: CASSLSGRVWETQYF.

This clonotype was detected once. The chain carries TRBV6-6 and TRBJ2-3, with D perhaps TRBD1 (5 bases). V was shortened by 0 bases and J by 0 bases, with 13 bases between the two germline ends. CDR1 and CDR2 (germline): MNHNY, SVGAGI (reference sequence). This CDR3 is built from 17 residues. CDR3 bases: TGTGCCAGCAGTTACTCGAGTCAGGGCGCGAGCACAGATACGCAGTATTTT. Amino acid sequence: CASSYSSQGASTDTQYF.

This chain connects TRBV25-1 to TRBJ2-3; 8 bases fit TRBD2. V trimming: 5 bases; J trimming: 14 bases; junction bases outside the gene matches: 6. Germline V gives CDR1 MGHDK, CDR2 SYGVNS. The CDR3 is 11 amino acids. The CDR3 DNA is TGTGCCAGCAGTTTCGGGGGGGCCAGGTATTTT. As protein: CASSFGGARYF.

This clonotype was picked up a small number of times. V and J are TRBV4-1 and TRBJ2-7; TRBD1 matches at 7 bases. This CDR3 is built from 14 residues. From germline, CDR1 is MGHRA and CDR2 YSYEKL. Trimming at V came to 4 bases and at J to 6 bases, leaving 9 bases not matched to a gene. CDR3 nucleotides: TGCGCCAGCAGCCCACCCGGGGCAGGGGGCGAGCAGTACTTC. It translates to CASSPPGAGGEQYF.

This chain links TRBV30 with TRBJ2-1; 8 nucleotides match TRBD2. CDR1 GTSNPN and CDR2 SVGIG come from the germline V gene (reference sequence). V was clipped by 4 bases and J by 8 bases; unmatched bases: 10. This CDR3 region has 14 residues. CDR3 sequence: CAWNFRGGFHEQFF. DNA for the CDR3: TGTGCCTGGAATTTCCGCGGGGGGTTCCATGAGCAGTTCTTC.

This clonotype was counted at least ten times. The CDR3 DNA follows: TGTGCCAGCAGTTCGGAGAGCTCCTACGAGCAGTACTTC. It specifies CASSSESSYEQYF. The rearrangement links TRBV12-3 or TRBV12-4 to TRBJ2-7; no reliable D call. Trimming removed 4 bases from V and 0 bases from J, with 7 bases in between. The CDR3 length is 13 residues.

This clonotype has only a few counts. The V and J genes are TRBV20-1 and TRBJ1-6, with D maybe TRBD1 (5 bases). V lost 4 bases, J lost 5 bases, and 9 bases lay in between. Germline V gives CDR1 DFQATT, CDR2 SNEGSKA (reference sequence). This CDR3 comprises 13 residues. The CDR3 region is CSATGPNNSPLHF. The CDR3 bases are TGCAGTGCTACGGGACCGAATAATTCACCCCTCCACTTT.

There are a few counts of this clonotype. The J gene is TRBJ2-4, the V gene TRBV15, with D possibly called TRBD1 or TRBD2 (6 bases each). Trimming left V 4 bases short and J 8 bases short, with 12 bases between. CDR1 and CDR2 (germline): LNHNV, YYDKDF (reference sequence). CDR3 length: 13 residues. CDR3 in amino acids: CATSMEGGYIQYF. CDR3 sequence (DNA): TGTGCCACCAGCATGGAAGGGGGGTACATTCAGTACTTC.

At least ten counts were recorded for this clonotype. The V gene is TRBV5-1, the J gene TRBJ1-1; no reliable D call. Germline V gene data show CDR1 as SGHRS and CDR2 as YFSETQ. The V end lost 0 bases, the J end lost 3 bases, and 9 bases lay between the germline ends. This CDR3 is built from 14 residues. CDR3 coding DNA: TGCGCCAGCAGCTTGGAAGATCTGGACACTGAAGCTTTCTTT. Its translation: CASSLEDLDTEAFF. Together with reference TRBV5-1 and TRBJ1-1, the CDR3 gives the full variable domain: KAGVTQTPRYLIKTRGQQVTLSCSPISGHRSVSWYQQTPGQGLQFLFEYFSETQRNKGNFPGRFSGRQFSNSRSEMNVSTLELGDSALYLCASSLEDLDTEAFFGQGTRLTVV.

This clonotype turned up a few times. The chain recombines TRBV12-3 or TRBV12-4 with TRBJ2-7, with D tentatively TRBD1 or TRBD2 (5 bases each). The CDR3 runs to 15 residues. The V end was cut by 6 bases, the J end by 0 bases, with 15 bases between. CDR3 in amino acids: CASSRGAGSSYEQYF. CDR3 DNA sequence: TGTGCCAGCAGCCGAGGCGCAGGGAGCTCCTACGAGCAGTACTTC.

This clonotype was detected many times. The rearrangement links TRBV29-1 to TRBJ1-4, with a tentative D call TRBD1 (5 bases). With 7 bases removed from V and 7 bases from J, the gap between germline ends came to 13 bases. CDR1 SQVTM and CDR2 ANQGSEA come from the germline V gene. The CDR3 consists of 12 residues. CDR3: CSGGEFGEKLFF. DNA for the CDR3: TGCAGCGGAGGGGAGTTTGGTGAAAAACTGTTTTTT.

The CDR3 is CASSPGTSANEQFF. CDR3 nucleotides: TGTGCCAGCAGCCCCGGGACTAGCGCCAATGAGCAGTTCTTC. This chain uses TRBV7-3 with TRBJ2-1; 10 nucleotides agree with TRBD2. Germline V gives CDR1 SGHTA, CDR2 FQGTGA. V dropped 5 bases and J dropped 6; count of bases not matched to a gene: 4. The CDR3 has 14 residues.

The chain employs TRBV20-1 and TRBJ2-1, with D perhaps matching TRBD2 (5 bases). This CDR3 is built from 15 residues. Between the trimmed V and J ends, which lost 5 bases and 3 bases, there was a span of 17 bases. Germline loops: CDR1 DFQATT, CDR2 SNEGSKA (reference sequence). Written as DNA, the CDR3 is TGCAGTGCTCACGATGGGGAGTCGAGCTACAATGAGCAGTTCTTC. Translation: CSAHDGESSYNEQFF.